The clone carrying this T cell receptor (beta chain) was seen just once. This record belongs to a study of cytotoxic CD8 clonotypes in ibrutinib-treated CLL. The repertoire was sequenced with immunoSEQ multiplex PCR; TCRdb's copy has only in-frame clones and lacks some. Of fewer than 35,000 clones detected, approximately 70% appear once; the ten largest clones hold roughly 26%. The V end was cut by 4 bases, the J end by 3 bases, with 13 bases between. This CDR3 contains 14 residues. Per germline, CDR1 SEHNR and CDR2 FQNEAQ (reference sequence). This rearrangement joins TRBV7-9 to TRBJ2-7, with D possibly matching TRBD1 (6 bases). Sequenced here: PBMCs, sampled before ibrutinib treatment. The sequence was obtained from a human donor with chronic lymphocytic leukemia. CDR3 coding DNA: TGTGCCAGCAGCTCCTCGGGACACTTCTACGAGCAGTACTTC. It specifies CASSSSGHFYEQYF.